This record looks at one T cell receptor (beta chain) sequence and its context. This sample is part of a study of blood T cell repertoires in COVID-19. Overall study: Italy, Spain and the United States were the sources of the convalescent and acute COVID-19 samples.

The CDR3 consists of 14 residues. V was pared by 0 bases and J by 5 bases, with 2 bases of the junction left unmatched. Germline assignment: CDR1 SGHRS and CDR2 YFSETQ. In the authors' workflow: Reference gene primer amplification yielded estimated nucleated cell counts. Sequencing used immunoSEQ multiplex PCR; TCRdb keeps in-frame clones, though not all of them. The V and J calls and clone size were taken over from that table, and D and trimming were inferred from the DNA. This table has 180,000 or so clones, approximately 87% appearing once. This receptor was identified in a man aged 35-49 years with active or convalescent COVID-19. The sequencing input was peripheral blood. The chain is built from TRBV5-1 and TRBJ2-7; TRBD1 matches at 10 bases. The CDR3 DNA reads as TGCGCCAGCAGCTTGGGGACAGGGGGAGACGAGCAGTACTTC. This gives the protein CASSLGTGGDEQYF.